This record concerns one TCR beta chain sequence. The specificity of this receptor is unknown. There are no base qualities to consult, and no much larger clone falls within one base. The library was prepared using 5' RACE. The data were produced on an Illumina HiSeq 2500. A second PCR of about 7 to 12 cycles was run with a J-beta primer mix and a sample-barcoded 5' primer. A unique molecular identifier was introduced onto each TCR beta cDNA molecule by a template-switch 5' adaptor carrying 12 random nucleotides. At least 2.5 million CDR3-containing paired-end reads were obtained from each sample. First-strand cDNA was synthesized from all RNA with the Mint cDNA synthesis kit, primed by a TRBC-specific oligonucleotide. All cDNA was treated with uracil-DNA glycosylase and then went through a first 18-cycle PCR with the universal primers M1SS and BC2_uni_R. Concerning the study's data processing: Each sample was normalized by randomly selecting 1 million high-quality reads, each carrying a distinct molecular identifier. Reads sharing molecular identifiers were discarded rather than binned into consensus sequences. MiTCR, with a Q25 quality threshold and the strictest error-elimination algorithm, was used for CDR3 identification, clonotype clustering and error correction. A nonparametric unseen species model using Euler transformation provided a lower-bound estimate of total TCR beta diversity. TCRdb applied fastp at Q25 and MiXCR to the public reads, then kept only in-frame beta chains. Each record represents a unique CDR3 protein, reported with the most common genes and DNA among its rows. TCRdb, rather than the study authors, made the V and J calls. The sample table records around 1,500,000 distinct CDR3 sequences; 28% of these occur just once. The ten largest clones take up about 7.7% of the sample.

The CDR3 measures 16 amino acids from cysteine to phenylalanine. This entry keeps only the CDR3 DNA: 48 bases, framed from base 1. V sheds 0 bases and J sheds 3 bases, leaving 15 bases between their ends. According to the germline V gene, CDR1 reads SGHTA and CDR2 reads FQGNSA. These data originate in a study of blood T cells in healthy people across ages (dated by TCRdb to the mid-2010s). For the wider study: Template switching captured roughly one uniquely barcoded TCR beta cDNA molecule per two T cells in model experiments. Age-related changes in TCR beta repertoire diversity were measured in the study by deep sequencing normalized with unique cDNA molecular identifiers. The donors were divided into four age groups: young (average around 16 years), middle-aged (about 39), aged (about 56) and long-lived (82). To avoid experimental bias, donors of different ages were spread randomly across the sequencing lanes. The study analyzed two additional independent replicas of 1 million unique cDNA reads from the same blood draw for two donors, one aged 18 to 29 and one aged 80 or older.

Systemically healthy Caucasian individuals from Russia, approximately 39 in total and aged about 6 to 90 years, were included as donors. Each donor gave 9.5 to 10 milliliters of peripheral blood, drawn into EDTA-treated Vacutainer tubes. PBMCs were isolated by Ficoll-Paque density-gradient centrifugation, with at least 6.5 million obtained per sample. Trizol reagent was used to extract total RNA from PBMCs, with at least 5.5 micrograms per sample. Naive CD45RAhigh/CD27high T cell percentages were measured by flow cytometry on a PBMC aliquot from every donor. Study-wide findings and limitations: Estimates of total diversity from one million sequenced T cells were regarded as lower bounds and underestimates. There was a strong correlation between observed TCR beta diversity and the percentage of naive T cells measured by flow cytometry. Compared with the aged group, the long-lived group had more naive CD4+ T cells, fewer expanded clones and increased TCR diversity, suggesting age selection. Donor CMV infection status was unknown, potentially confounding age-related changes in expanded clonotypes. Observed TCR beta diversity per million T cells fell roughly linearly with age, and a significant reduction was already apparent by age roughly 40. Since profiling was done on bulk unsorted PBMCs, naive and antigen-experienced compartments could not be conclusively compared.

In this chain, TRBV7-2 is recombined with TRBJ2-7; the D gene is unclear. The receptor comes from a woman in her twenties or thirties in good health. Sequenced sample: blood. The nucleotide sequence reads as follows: TGTGCCAGCAGCTTAGCGGAGTCCCCCTCCCTCTACGAGCAGTACTTC. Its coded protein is CASSLAESPSLYEQYF.